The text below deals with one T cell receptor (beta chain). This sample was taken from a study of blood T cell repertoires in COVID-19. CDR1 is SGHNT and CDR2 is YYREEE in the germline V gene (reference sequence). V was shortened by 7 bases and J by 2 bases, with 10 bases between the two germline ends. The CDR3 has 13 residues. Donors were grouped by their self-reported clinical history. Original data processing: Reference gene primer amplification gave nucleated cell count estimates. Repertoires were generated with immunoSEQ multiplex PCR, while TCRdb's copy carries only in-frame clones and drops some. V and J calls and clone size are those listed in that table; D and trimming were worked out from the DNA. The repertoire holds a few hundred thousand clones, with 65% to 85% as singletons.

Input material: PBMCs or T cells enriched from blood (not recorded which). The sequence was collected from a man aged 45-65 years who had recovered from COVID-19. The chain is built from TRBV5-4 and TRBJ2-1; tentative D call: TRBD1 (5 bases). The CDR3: CASAQGAYNEQFF. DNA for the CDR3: TGTGCCAGCGCCCAAGGGGCCTACAATGAGCAGTTCTTC.